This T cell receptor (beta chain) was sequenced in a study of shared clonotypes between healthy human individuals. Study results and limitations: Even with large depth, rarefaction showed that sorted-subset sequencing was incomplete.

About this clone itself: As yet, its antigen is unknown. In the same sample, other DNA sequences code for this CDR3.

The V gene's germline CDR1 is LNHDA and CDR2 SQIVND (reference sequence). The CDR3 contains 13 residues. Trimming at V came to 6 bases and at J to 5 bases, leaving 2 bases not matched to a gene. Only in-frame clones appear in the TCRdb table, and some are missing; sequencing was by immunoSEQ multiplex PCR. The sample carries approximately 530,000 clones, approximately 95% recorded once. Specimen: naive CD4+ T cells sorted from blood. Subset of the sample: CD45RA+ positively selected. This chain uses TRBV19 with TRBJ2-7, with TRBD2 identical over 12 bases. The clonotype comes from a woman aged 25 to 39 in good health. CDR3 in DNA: TGTGCCAGTAGACTAGCGGGAGGTCACGAGCAGTACTTC. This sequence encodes CASRLAGGHEQYF.